The next 29 T cell receptor beta chains were all read from a single sample in a study of blood T cell repertoires in COVID-19. This table comes from immunoSEQ multiplex PCR, and its TCRdb copy is limited to in-frame clones, with some not included. Seen here are some 450,000 clones, approximately 90% observed once, and the top ten hold 0.7% to 1%. Sequences were obtained from peripheral blood. All receptors derive from a man aged 18 to 29 with COVID-19, enrolled during active disease.

The V and J genes are TRBV3-1 (or the pseudogene TRBV3-2) and TRBJ2-7, with 13 bases aligning to TRBD2. Germline lookup yields CDR1 LGHDT and CDR2 YNNKEL (reference sequence). The V and J ends lost 4 bases and 4 bases, in that order; junction bases with no gene match: 4. This CDR3 has 15 residues. The CDR3: CASSPGLAGAYEQYF. The CDR3 region has the DNA TGTGCCAGCAGCCCAGGACTAGCGGGAGCATACGAGCAGTACTTC.

The rearrangement links TRBV5-1 to TRBJ1-6; possible D gene TRBD1, 5 bases. The CDR3 covers 16 residues. Deletions cut 4 bases from V and 7 bases from J, with 18 bases between. CDR1 SGHRS and CDR2 YFSETQ come from the germline V gene. The DNA for the CDR3 is TGCGCCAGCAGCCGGGGACTCCAGTTGGGGAATTCACCCCTCCACTTT. It translates to CASSRGLQLGNSPLHF.

This rearrangement joins TRBV5-1 to TRBJ2-2; D is undetermined. The CDR3 is 14 residues long. Germline lookup yields CDR1 SGHRS and CDR2 YFSETQ. V lost 1 base and J lost 2, with 6 bases in between. CDR3 loop: CASSLNSNTGELFF. CDR3 DNA: TGCGCCAGCAGCTTGAACAGTAACACCGGGGAGCTGTTTTTT.

This clone was detected a few times. The J gene is TRBJ2-5, the V gene TRBV2, with 9 bases identical to TRBD2. This CDR3 comprises 16 residues. Germline-derived CDR1 and CDR2 are SNHLY and FYNNEI. The trim removed 5 bases at V and 1 base at J, leaving 8 bases unmatched. The CDR3 DNA reads as TGTGCCAGCAGTAGTGATTTGACTAGCGGCCAAGAGACCCAGTACTTC. Translating gives CASSSDLTSGQETQYF.

The chain recombines TRBV2 with TRBJ2-5; 7 bases map to TRBD1. The CDR3 sequence is 12 residues long. V gave up 8 bases and J gave up 3 bases; unmatched junction bases: 3. The germline CDR1 and CDR2 sequences are SNHLY and FYNNEI. In nucleotides, the CDR3 is TGTGCCAGCGAGGGACAGAAAGAGACCCAGTACTTC. Protein product: CASEGQKETQYF.

The V gene is TRBV30, the J gene TRBJ2-4, with unresolved D. CDR3 size: 14 residues. The V and J ends lost 4 bases and 0 bases respectively, with 10 bases between them. Germline V CDR1 and CDR2: GTSNPN, SVGIG (reference sequence). CDR3 nucleotides: TGTGCCTGGATTCCCAGACTAGCCAAAAACATTCAGTACTTC. The encoded protein is CAWIPRLAKNIQYF.

The V gene is TRBV18, the J gene TRBJ2-5; weak D call: TRBD1 (5 bases). CDR1 is KGHSH and CDR2 is LQKENI in the germline V gene. The CDR3 covers 13 residues. V gave up 5 bases and J gave up 2 bases, with 9 bases separating them. The CDR3 region has the DNA TGTGCCAGCTCAATTTCAGGGCAAGAGACCCAGTACTTC. Encoded protein: CASSISGQETQYF.

The chain carries TRBV7-9 and TRBJ2-3; perhaps TRBD2 as D (6 bases). V dropped 5 bases and J dropped 0 bases, with 18 bases sitting between them. The CDR3 has 17 amino acids. Germline V gene data show CDR1 as SEHNR and CDR2 as FQNEAQ (reference sequence). This chain's CDR3 is CASSTGRDLFSTDTQYF. CDR3 coding DNA: TGTGCCAGCAGCACGGGGCGGGACCTATTTAGCACAGATACGCAGTATTTT. Full variable domain (remainder filled in from reference TRBV7-9 and TRBJ2-3): DTGVSQNPRHKITKRGQNVTFRCDPISEHNRLYWYRQTLGQGPEFLTYFQNEAQLEKSRLLSDRFSAERPKGSFSTLEIQRTEQGDSAMYLCASSTGRDLFSTDTQYFGPGTRLTVL.

J is TRBJ2-2 and V is TRBV5-4; the match to TRBD1 covers 8 bases. Germline V gene data show CDR1 as SGHNT and CDR2 as YYREEE (reference sequence). Trimming at V came to 4 bases and at J to 4 bases, leaving 6 bases not matched to a gene. The CDR3 has 15 residues. The CDR3 DNA is TGTGCCAGCAGCACCCGGGACAGGAGCACCGGGGAGCTGTTTTTT. It translates to CASSTRDRSTGELFF.

The chain links TRBV21-1 to TRBJ1-4; TRBD1, the table's D call, lacks a check against the DNA. TRBV21-1 is labeled a pseudogene. This CDR3 is built from 20 residues. In DNA, the CDR3 is TGTGCCAGCAGCAAAGTGTTAGACAGGGGCCCCCAGGGAACTAATGAAAAACTGTTTTTT. Translated: CASSKVLDRGPQGTNEKLFF.

CDR3 amino acids: CASSARTGRDTEAFF. Here the CDR3 DNA reads TGTGCCAGTAGCGCTCGGACAGGGAGGGACACTGAAGCTTTCTTT. The V gene is TRBV19, the J gene TRBJ1-1; 8 bases map to TRBD1. From germline, CDR1 is LNHDA and CDR2 SQIVND (reference sequence). V was pared by 6 bases and J by 3 bases, with 9 bases of the junction left unmatched. This CDR3 is built from 15 residues. Supplemented by reference TRBV19 and TRBJ1-1, the full variable domain reads DGGITQSPKYLFRKEGQNVTLSCEQNLNHDAMYWYRQDPGQGLRLIYYSQIVNDFQKGDIAEGYSVSREKKESFPLTVTSAQKNPTAFYLCASSARTGRDTEAFFGQGTRLTVV.

This chain links TRBV7-9 with TRBJ2-1; 10 bases line up with TRBD1. The CDR3 is made up of 16 amino acids. Trimming took 5 bases from V and 2 from J; bases not matched to a gene: 6. The germline gives CDR1 SEHNR, CDR2 FQNEAQ (reference sequence). This CDR3 reads CASSRDRGRPYNEQFF. Here the CDR3 DNA reads TGTGCCAGCAGCCGAGACAGGGGGCGCCCCTACAATGAGCAGTTCTTC.

This sequence joins TRBV5-6 and TRBJ2-7; 7 bases agree with TRBD1. CDR1 is SGHDT, CDR2 YYEEEE, per germline. Losses at the gene ends were 4 bases for V and 3 bases for J; bases not matched to a gene: 10. The length of the CDR3 is 15 residues. Here the CDR3 DNA reads TGTGCCAGCAGCGACACAGGGGCGTTAAGCTACGAGCAGTACTTC. Translating it yields CASSDTGALSYEQYF. The complete variable domain, with remaining parts taken from reference TRBV5-6 and TRBJ2-7, reads DAGVTQSPTHLIKTRGQQVTLRCSPKSGHDTVSWYQQALGQGPQFIFQYYEEEERQRGNFPDRFSGHQFPNYSSELNVNALLLGDSALYLCASSDTGALSYEQYFGPGTRLTVT.

The chain couples TRBV5-4 to TRBJ2-1, with 9 bases lining up with TRBD2. V lost 4 bases to trimming and J lost 5 bases; unmatched junction nucleotides: 16. Germline V gene sequence: CDR1 SGHNT, CDR2 YYREEE (reference sequence). The CDR3 loop spans 18 amino acids. In nucleotides, the CDR3 is TGTGCCAGCAGCCCGAAACACCCCGGGACTAGCCCCAACAATGAGCAGTTCTTC. This gives the protein CASSPKHPGTSPNNEQFF. The full variable domain, completed using reference TRBV5-4 and TRBJ2-1, is ETGVTQSPTHLIKTRGQQVTLRCSSQSGHNTVSWYQQALGQGPQFIFQYYREEENGRGNFPPRFSGLQFPNYSSELNVNALELDDSALYLCASSPKHPGTSPNNEQFFGPGTRLTVL.

This clone showed up just a few times. The gene calls are TRBV2 and TRBJ1-4, with 11 nucleotides matching TRBD1. The CDR3 covers 15 residues. In germline, CDR1 is SNHLY, CDR2 FYNNEI. Losses at the gene ends were 3 bases for V and 7 bases for J; bases not matched to a gene: 4. The CDR3 nucleotides are TGTGCCAGCAGTGATCTAGGACAGGGGGCTGAAAAACTGTTTTTT. Amino acids: CASSDLGQGAEKLFF.

The chain combines TRBV19 with TRBJ2-1; TRBD1 is a possible D gene (5 bases). Trimming left V 3 bases short and J 10 bases short, with 7 bases between. The germline CDR1 and CDR2 sequences are LNHDA and SQIVND (reference sequence). The CDR3 spans 11 residues. The CDR3 spells CASSIRQEQFF. CDR3 bases: TGTGCCAGTAGTATCAGACAGGAGCAGTTCTTC.

This chain links TRBV19 with TRBJ2-2; 10 bases line up with TRBD1. This CDR3 is built from 15 residues. With V trimmed by 3 bases and J by 4 bases, 2 bases remained unmatched. Germline-derived CDR1 and CDR2 are LNHDA and SQIVND (reference sequence). This CDR3 is CASSMGTGVTGELFF. The CDR3 DNA follows: TGTGCCAGTAGTATGGGGACAGGGGTCACCGGGGAGCTGTTTTTT.

The chain carries TRBV30 and TRBJ1-6; D may be TRBD1 (5 bases). The CDR3 is 12 amino acids. Germline lookup yields CDR1 GTSNPN and CDR2 SVGIG (reference sequence). The CDR3 reads CASKGQTSPLHF. The CDR3 region has the DNA TGTGCTTCCAAGGGGCAGACTTCACCCCTCCACTTT. Based on the CDR3 plus reference TRBV30 and TRBJ1-6, the full variable domain is SQTIHQWPATLVQPVGSPLSLECTVEGTSNPNLYWYRQAAGRGLQLLFYSVGIGQISSEVPQNLSASRPQDRQFILSSKKLLLSDSGFYLCASKGQTSPLHFGNGTRLTVT.

The rearrangement uses TRBV11-2 and TRBJ1-2, with D perhaps TRBD1 (6 bases). CDR1 SGHAT and CDR2 FQNNGV come from the germline V gene. V was clipped by 5 bases and J by 4 bases, with 14 bases between them. CDR3 length equals 14 residues. CDR3 DNA sequence: TGTGCCAGCAGCCCACCTGGGGGCGCCTATGGCTACACCTTC. Translation: CASSPPGGAYGYTF.

This clone was found once. The genes are TRBV19 and TRBJ1-1; 9 nucleotides align to TRBD1. Looked up from germline, CDR1 is LNHDA and CDR2 is SQIVND (reference sequence). J lost 5 bases, V lost 3 bases, and 7 bases had no gene match. The CDR3 extends over 15 amino acids. As DNA, the CDR3 is TGTGCCAGTAGTATTTGGGGACAGGGAGATACTGAAGCTTTCTTT. This gives the protein CASSIWGQGDTEAFF.

A note on this clone: Other nucleotide sequences from this sample produce the same CDR3. The chain recombines TRBV6-5 with TRBJ1-1; 7 bases map to TRBD1. This CDR3 spans 15 amino acids. V was pared by 0 bases and J by 2 bases, with 3 bases of the junction left unmatched. Germline V lookup: CDR1 MNHEY, CDR2 SVGAGI. Written as DNA, the CDR3 is TGTGCCAGCAGTTACTCGGGGACAGTCAACACTGAAGCTTTCTTT. Its protein is CASSYSGTVNTEAFF.

This chain uses TRBV5-1 with TRBJ2-3, with unresolved D. The CDR3 spans 12 residues. V lost 4 bases, J lost 2 bases, and 5 bases lay in between. Germline V gene data show CDR1 as SGHRS and CDR2 as YFSETQ. CDR3 nucleotide sequence: TGCGCCAGCAGCCAAAACACAGATACGCAGTATTTT. This translates into CASSQNTDTQYF.

V is TRBV11-2 and J is TRBJ1-2; D unclear. V lost 5 bases, J lost 4 bases, and 17 bases lay in between. Looked up from germline, CDR1 is SGHAT and CDR2 is FQNNGV. This CDR3 has 15 amino acids. This CDR3 reads CASSPDGEATYGYTF. The DNA for the CDR3 is TGTGCCAGCAGCCCGGACGGGGAAGCGACCTATGGCTACACCTTC.

This chain uses TRBV27 with TRBJ1-2, with 9 positions matching TRBD1. The CDR3 totals 14 residues. Germline trimming cut 0 bases from V and 6 bases from J; bases unmatched to any gene: 2. The germline V gene has CDR1 MNHEY and CDR2 SMNVEV (reference sequence). The CDR3 region is CASSLSGQGHGYTF. The CDR3 DNA reads as TGTGCCAGCAGTTTATCGGGACAGGGCCATGGCTACACCTTC.

CDR3 DNA: TGTGCCAGCAGCCCTGCGCGAGCCGGCTACACCTTC. Its protein product is CASSPARAGYTF. The chain uses TRBV7-9 and TRBJ1-2; D call uncertain. There are 12 residues in the CDR3. Germline CDR1 reads SEHNR; CDR2 reads FQNEAQ (reference sequence). Trimming removed 5 bases at V and 8 bases at J, with 12 bases between.

This clone was counted only a few times. An end of the junction differs from the germline gene, which may be a read error. This sequence joins TRBV6-2 or TRBV6-3 and TRBJ2-7, with a possible D match to TRBD1 (5 bases). The length of the CDR3 is 12 residues. The germline CDR1 and CDR2 sequences are MNHEY and SVGEGT. DNA of the CDR3: TGTGCCAGCAGTTACTCGAGGTCGACAGCTACTTTC. Encoded protein: CASSYSRSTATF.

The chain couples TRBV15 to TRBJ2-7; D not certain. CDR3 size: 16 residues. The V end lost 0 bases, the J end lost 12 bases, and 24 bases lay between the germline ends. Germline V lookup: CDR1 LNHNV, CDR2 YYDKDF (reference sequence). DNA for the CDR3: TGTGCCACCAGCAGAGATCGACTCGGAGCCTCCCTCGAGACGTACTTC. It codes for CATSRDRLGASLETYF. The variable domain in full, with the rest retrieved from reference TRBV15 and TRBJ2-7, is DAMVIQNPRYQVTQFGKPVTLSCSQTLNHNVMYWYQQKSSQAPKLLFHYYDKDFNNEADTPDNFQSRRPNTSFCFLDIRSPGLGDTAMYLCATSRDRLGASLETYFGPGTRLTVT.

The J gene is TRBJ1-5, the V gene TRBV19; no clear D gene. V gave up 3 bases and J gave up 2 bases, with 8 bases separating them. This CDR3 spans 14 amino acids. Germline loops: CDR1 LNHDA, CDR2 SQIVND (reference sequence). Here the CDR3 reads CASSMREGNQPQHF. As DNA, the CDR3 is TGTGCCAGTAGTATGCGGGAGGGCAATCAGCCCCAGCATTTT.

The sample holds a few counts of this clone. The chain uses TRBV7-3 and TRBJ1-3; tentatively, D is TRBD1 (5 bases). Trimming pared 5 bases from V and 1 base from J, leaving 12 bases between. The CDR3 is made up of 15 amino acids. Germline values: CDR1 SGHTA, CDR2 FQGTGA. CDR3 in amino acids: CASSIDSASGNTIYF. The CDR3 DNA sequence: TGTGCCAGCAGCATAGACAGCGCTTCTGGAAACACCATATATTTT.